The 17 T cell receptor beta chains given below trace back to one sample, sequenced in a study of CD8 T cells in ankylosing spondylitis. TCRdb independently ran MiXCR on the 5' RACE reads; one entry per CDR3 protein. The sample shows tens of thousands of distinct CDR3 sequences, about 5.2% of them seen only once. The specimen was blood, either unsorted or a sorted T cell fraction (not recorded which). Source of these receptors: a male donor with ankylosing spondylitis or in good health (not recorded which).

This clonotype has a count of ten or more. The chain has TRBV7-8 and TRBJ2-1; no firm D call. The germline V and J ends were trimmed by 2 bases and 1 base, with 12 bases remaining between them. CDR3 length: 16 amino acids. The germline V gene encodes CDR1 SGHVS and CDR2 FQNEAQ. CDR3 coding DNA: TGTGCCAGCAGCTTAAAAGGTGGCAAATCCTACAATGAGCAGTTCTTC. Its translation is CASSLKGGKSYNEQFF.

This clonotype occurred many times. The rearrangement links TRBV18 to TRBJ2-3; perhaps D is TRBD1 or TRBD2 (5 bases each). This CDR3 comprises 14 residues. The germline CDR1 and CDR2 sequences are KGHSH and LQKENI. Trimming took 3 bases from V and 4 from J, leaving 11 bases between them. Here the CDR3 reads CASSPRGVADTQYF. CDR3 nucleotide sequence: TGTGCCAGCTCACCGCGAGGGGTGGCAGATACGCAGTATTTT.

This clonotype was picked up many times. The V and J genes are TRBV3-1 and TRBJ1-2; D not resolved. Germline V gene sequence: CDR1 LGHDT, CDR2 YNNKEL (reference sequence). The CDR3 has 15 residues. V lost 0 bases and J lost 1, with 9 bases in between. CDR3 sequence reads: CASSQEWRRNYGYTF. The DNA of the CDR3 is TGTGCCAGCAGCCAAGAATGGCGCCGTAACTATGGCTACACCTTC.

This clonotype has a count of ten or more. This CDR3 is CASREYTGGWTNEQFF. The CDR3 nucleotides read TGTGCCAGCAGGGAATATACAGGGGGGTGGACCAATGAGCAGTTCTTC. This chain joins TRBV13 and TRBJ2-1, with 8 bases lining up with TRBD1. The length of the CDR3 is 16 residues. V was pared by 6 bases and J by 6 bases, with 13 bases of the junction left unmatched. Germline lookup yields CDR1 PRHDT and CDR2 FYEKMQ (reference sequence).

This clonotype was recorded many times. The chain couples TRBV7-3 to TRBJ2-3, with TRBD2 as a possible D gene (6 bases). There are 15 residues in the CDR3. CDR1 SGHTA and CDR2 FQGTGA come from the germline V gene. V lost 2 bases and J 1 base, leaving 10 bases between the germline ends. The CDR3 protein is CASSLAGIGTDTQYF. Written as DNA, the CDR3 is TGTGCCAGCAGCTTAGCGGGGATTGGCACAGATACGCAGTATTTT.

This clonotype was observed many times. The rearrangement joins TRBV12-3 or TRBV12-4 to TRBJ2-7, with D unclear. Trimming cost V 5 bases and J 0 bases, with 17 bases left between them. The CDR3 length is 16 residues. The CDR3 bases are TGTGCCAGCAGTCCCCGTCGCGGATCAGGCTCCTACGAGCAGTACTTC. Translated: CASSPRRGSGSYEQYF.

The V gene is TRBV20-1, the J gene TRBJ1-6; 7 nucleotides align to TRBD1. Germline V gene sequence: CDR1 DFQATT, CDR2 SNEGSKA (reference sequence). The CDR3 totals 13 residues. Germline trimming cut 1 base from V and 6 bases from J; bases unmatched to any gene: 0. This chain's CDR3 is CSARGQGNSPLHF. In DNA, the CDR3 is TGCAGTGCTAGAGGACAGGGTAATTCACCCCTCCACTTT.

In this sample, this clonotype turned up many times. The chain combines TRBV19 with TRBJ2-2; possible D gene TRBD1, 5 bases. Between the trimmed V and J ends, which lost 7 bases and 0 bases, there was a span of 12 bases. This CDR3 comprises 15 residues. Looked up from germline, CDR1 is LNHDA and CDR2 is SQIVND (reference sequence). CDR3 nucleotide sequence: TGTGCCAGTAACCCGACAGTGGCGAACACCGGGGAGCTGTTTTTT. This translates into CASNPTVANTGELFF.

This clonotype was seen at least ten times. The chain combines TRBV28 with TRBJ2-5, with no clear D. The V gene lost 6 bases and the J gene lost 6 bases, with 17 bases spanning the gap. Germline values: CDR1 MDHEN, CDR2 SYDVKM. The CDR3 length is 14 residues. The CDR3 loop is CASSLPNREQTQYF. The CDR3 nucleotides are TGTGCCAGCAGCCTGCCGAATCGCGAACAGACCCAGTACTTC.

There are many counts of this clonotype. The J gene is TRBJ1-6, the V gene TRBV10-3; the D gene is possibly TRBD1 (6 bases). Germline V gene sequence: CDR1 ENHRY, CDR2 SYGVKD. V lost 3 bases and J 7 bases, leaving 13 bases between the germline ends. The CDR3 is 15 amino acids. CDR3 DNA: TGTGCCATCAGTGAAGAACAGGGTGTAAATTCACCCCTCCACTTT. It specifies CAISEEQGVNSPLHF.

This clonotype has at least ten counts. V is TRBV5-1 and J is TRBJ2-1, with D perhaps TRBD2 (6 bases). This CDR3 region has 17 residues. The germline V gene has CDR1 SGHRS and CDR2 YFSETQ. With 5 bases removed from V and 3 bases from J, the gap between germline ends came to 21 bases. The CDR3: CASSSLGGTEGYNEQFF. DNA for the CDR3: TGCGCCAGCAGTTCCTTGGGAGGCACGGAGGGCTACAATGAGCAGTTCTTC.

This clonotype was detected many times. The gene calls are TRBV28 and TRBJ1-6; maybe TRBD1 (6 bases). CDR3 length: 15 residues. Deletions cut 1 base from V and 12 bases from J, with 16 bases between. The germline V gene encodes CDR1 MDHEN and CDR2 SYDVKM. The CDR3 reads CASSLLGGVGEPLHF. In nucleotides, the CDR3 is TGTGCCAGCAGTTTATTAGGGGGTGTGGGCGAACCCCTCCACTTT.

This clonotype was seen repeatedly, ten times or more. V is TRBV12-3 or TRBV12-4 and J is TRBJ2-1; 12 nucleotides match TRBD2. The CDR3 has 17 amino acids. With 5 bases clipped from V and 0 bases from J, the junction kept 5 bases outside the gene matches. The CDR3 is CASSPLAGGTSYNEQFF. Written as DNA, the CDR3 is TGTGCCAGCAGTCCACTAGCGGGGGGCACCTCCTACAATGAGCAGTTCTTC.

This clonotype was seen many times. The rearrangement uses TRBV4-3 and TRBJ1-2, with 7 bases matching TRBD1. The V and J ends lost 0 bases and 7 bases, in that order; junction bases with no gene match: 8. This CDR3 has 15 amino acids. The germline V gene encodes CDR1 LGHNA and CDR2 YSLEER. CDR3 DNA sequence: TGCGCCAGCAGCCAAGATAAGACAGGGAGGCCTGGCTACACCTTC. Protein: CASSQDKTGRPGYTF.

This clonotype has ten or more counts. The chain recombines TRBV5-1 with TRBJ2-5; D uncertain. The CDR3 totals 11 residues. Between the trimmed V and J ends, which lost 7 bases and 5 bases, there was a span of 9 bases. Germline V gene data show CDR1 as SGHRS and CDR2 as YFSETQ. CDR3 DNA: TGCGCCAGCCGACTCGACGAGACCCAGTACTTC. Its translation: CASRLDETQYF.

This clonotype has at least ten counts. The chain is built from TRBV7-2 and TRBJ2-2; D remains ambiguous. The length of the CDR3 is 14 residues. Per the germline V gene, CDR1 is SGHTA and CDR2 is FQGNSA. Between the trimmed V and J ends, which lost 1 base and 4 bases, there was a span of 7 bases. Here the CDR3 reads CASSLEQTTGELFF. The CDR3 bases are TGTGCCAGCAGCTTAGAACAGACCACCGGGGAGCTGTTTTTT.

This clonotype came up a few times. The junction departs from the called germline gene at one end, perhaps through a read error. This chain connects TRBV29-1 to TRBJ1-1; tentatively, D is TRBD1 (6 bases). The CDR3 has 14 amino acids. Germline CDR1 reads SQVTM; CDR2 reads ANQGSEA. Here the CDR3 reads CSVDGGRGDTGAFF. For the CDR3, the DNA is TGCAGCGTTGACGGGGGGCGGGGGGACACTGGAGCTTTCTTT.